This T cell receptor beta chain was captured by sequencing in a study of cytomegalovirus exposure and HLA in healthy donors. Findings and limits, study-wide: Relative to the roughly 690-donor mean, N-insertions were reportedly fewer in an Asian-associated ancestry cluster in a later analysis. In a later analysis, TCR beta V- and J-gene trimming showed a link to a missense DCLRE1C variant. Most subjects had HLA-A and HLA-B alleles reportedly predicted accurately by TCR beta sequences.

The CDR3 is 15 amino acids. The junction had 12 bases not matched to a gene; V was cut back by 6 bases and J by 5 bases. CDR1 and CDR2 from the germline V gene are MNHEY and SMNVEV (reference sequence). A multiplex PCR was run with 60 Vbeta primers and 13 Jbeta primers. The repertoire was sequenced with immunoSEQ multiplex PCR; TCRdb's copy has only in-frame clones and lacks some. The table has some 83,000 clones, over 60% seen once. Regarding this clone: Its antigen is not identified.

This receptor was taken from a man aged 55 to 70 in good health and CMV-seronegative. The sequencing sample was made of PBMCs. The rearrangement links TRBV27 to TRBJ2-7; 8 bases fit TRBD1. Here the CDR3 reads CASSPDWTGINEQYF. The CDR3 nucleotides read TGTGCCAGCAGCCCGGATTGGACAGGGATTAACGAGCAGTACTTC.